This TCR beta chain was observed in a study of blood T cell repertoires in COVID-19. Sequencing was performed with immunoSEQ multiplex PCR; in TCRdb, only in-frame clones are kept and a portion is missing. The data contain about 69,000 clones, roughly 85% of them singletons. The CDR3 sequence is 15 residues long. Germline V gene sequence: CDR1 SGHRS, CDR2 YFSETQ. V was clipped by 0 bases and J by 0 bases, with 10 bases between them. The sample consisted of peripheral blood. The receptor's source is a woman aged 80 or older with acute or convalescent COVID-19. The chain is built from TRBV5-1 and TRBJ2-7, with D unclear. The CDR3 loop is CASSLDTAPSYEQYF. DNA of the CDR3: TGCGCCAGCAGCTTGGACACAGCCCCCTCCTACGAGCAGTACTTC.